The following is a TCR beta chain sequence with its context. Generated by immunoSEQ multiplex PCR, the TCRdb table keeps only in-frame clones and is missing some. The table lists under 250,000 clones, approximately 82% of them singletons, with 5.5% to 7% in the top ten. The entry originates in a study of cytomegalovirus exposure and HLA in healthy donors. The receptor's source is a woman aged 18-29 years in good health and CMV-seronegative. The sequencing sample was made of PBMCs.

DNA of the CDR3: TGCGCCAGCAGCTTTTTACAGGGGGCTGGGAACACCGGGGAGCTGTTTTTT. This sequence encodes CASSFLQGAGNTGELFF. The V gene is TRBV5-1, the J gene TRBJ2-2; 9 nucleotides align to TRBD1. The CDR3 totals 17 residues. Germline V gene data show CDR1 as SGHRS and CDR2 as YFSETQ. V shed 2 bases and J 1 base; nucleotides not matched to a gene: 6.